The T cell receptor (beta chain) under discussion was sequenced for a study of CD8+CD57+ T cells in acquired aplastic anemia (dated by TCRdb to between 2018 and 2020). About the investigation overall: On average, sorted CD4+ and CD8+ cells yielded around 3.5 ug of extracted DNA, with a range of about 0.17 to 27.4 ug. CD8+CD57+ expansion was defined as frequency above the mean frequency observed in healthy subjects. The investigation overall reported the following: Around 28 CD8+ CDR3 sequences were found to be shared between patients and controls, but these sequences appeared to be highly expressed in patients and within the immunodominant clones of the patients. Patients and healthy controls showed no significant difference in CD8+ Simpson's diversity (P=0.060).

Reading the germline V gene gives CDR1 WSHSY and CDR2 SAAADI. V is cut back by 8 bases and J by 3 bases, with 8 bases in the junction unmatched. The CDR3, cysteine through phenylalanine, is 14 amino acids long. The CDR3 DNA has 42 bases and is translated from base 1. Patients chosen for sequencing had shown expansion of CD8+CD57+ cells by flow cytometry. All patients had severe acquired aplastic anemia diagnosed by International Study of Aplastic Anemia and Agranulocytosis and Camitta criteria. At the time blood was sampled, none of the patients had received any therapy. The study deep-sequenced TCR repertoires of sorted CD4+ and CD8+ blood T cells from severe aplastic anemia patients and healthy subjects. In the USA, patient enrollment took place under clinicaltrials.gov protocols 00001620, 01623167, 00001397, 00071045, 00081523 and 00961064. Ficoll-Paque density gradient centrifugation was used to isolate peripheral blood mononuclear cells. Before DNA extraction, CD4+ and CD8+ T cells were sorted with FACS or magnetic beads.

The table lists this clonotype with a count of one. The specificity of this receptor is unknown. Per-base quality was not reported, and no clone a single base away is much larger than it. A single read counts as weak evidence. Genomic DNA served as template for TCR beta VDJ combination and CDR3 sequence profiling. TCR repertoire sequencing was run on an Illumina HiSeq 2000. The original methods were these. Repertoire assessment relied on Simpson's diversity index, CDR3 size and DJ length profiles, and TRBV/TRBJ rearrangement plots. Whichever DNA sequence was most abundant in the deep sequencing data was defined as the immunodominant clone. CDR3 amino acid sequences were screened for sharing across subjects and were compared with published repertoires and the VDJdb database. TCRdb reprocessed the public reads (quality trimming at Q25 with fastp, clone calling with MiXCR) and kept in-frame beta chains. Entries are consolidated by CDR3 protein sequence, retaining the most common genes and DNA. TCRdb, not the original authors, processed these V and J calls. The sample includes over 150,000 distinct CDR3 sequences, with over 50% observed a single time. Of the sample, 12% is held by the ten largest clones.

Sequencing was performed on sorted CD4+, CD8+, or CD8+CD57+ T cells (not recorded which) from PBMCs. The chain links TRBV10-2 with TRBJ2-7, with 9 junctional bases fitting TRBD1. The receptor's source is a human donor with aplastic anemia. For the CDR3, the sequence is CASGASDRGYEQYF. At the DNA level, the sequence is TGCGCCAGCGGTGCCTCGGACAGGGGCTACGAGCAGTACTTC.